The T cell receptor (beta chain) described here comes from a study of cytotoxic CD8 clonotypes in ibrutinib-treated CLL. Study background: The subjects consisted of roughly ten relapsed/refractory and roughly 15 treatment-naive individuals, with 17 IGHV unmutated. On average, fewer than 95,000 productive rearrangements and under 300,000 productive templates per sample.

Assay: immunoSEQ multiplex PCR; the TCRdb copy retains only in-frame clones and omits some. The sample includes around 250,000 clones, 60% to 75% of them seen just once. V was clipped by 8 bases and J by 2 bases; unmatched bases: 6. This CDR3 comprises 14 residues. Germline CDR1 and CDR2: MDHEN and SYDVKM. This clonotype originated in a human donor with chronic lymphocytic leukemia. Specimen: PBMCs, collected after 24 months of ibrutinib treatment. The chain links TRBV28 to TRBJ2-7, with TRBD2 matching over 10 bases. In nucleotides, the CDR3 is TGTGCCAGCGTTGGGACTAGCGCAACCTACGAGCAGTACTTC. Protein sequence: CASVGTSATYEQYF.